These 23 T cell receptor beta chains were all obtained from the same sample, sequenced in a study of shared clonotypes between healthy human individuals (dated by TCRdb to 2018 to 2020). Library construction relied on the immunoSEQ multiplex PCR assay. What TCRdb holds here is the immuneACCESS table cut down to in-frame rearrangements. Part of the clones is not present; checked against another copy, under half of the missing clones reflect an unresolved V gene, and the others are unexplained. The sample profile shows 1 million to 1.2 million clones; approximately 77% of them were found once. The ten largest clones capture 0.89% of the sample. Sequencing used memory CD4+ T cells from PBMCs. The cell subset or site label here, explained by the study, means: CD45RA-negative fraction. Receptors originate from a man between 18 and 29 years old in good health. Some clones in this sample may be carry-over from other donors' samples.

This rearrangement joins TRBV27 to TRBJ2-1, with D tentatively TRBD1 (6 bases). The germline V gene encodes CDR1 MNHEY and CDR2 SMNVEV (reference sequence). This CDR3 comprises 14 residues. V was clipped by 3 bases and J by 9 bases, with 15 bases between them. CDR3 nucleotides: TGTGCCAGCAGTTTCGTCGACAGGCTAGGTGAGCAGTTCTTC. Its translation: CASSFVDRLGEQFF.

This clone has a handful of counts. The chain uses TRBV7-2 and TRBJ2-3; a possible D gene is TRBD2 (5 bases). The CDR3 contains 16 residues. With 4 bases removed from V and 2 bases from J, the gap between germline ends came to 16 bases. Looked up from germline, CDR1 is SGHTA and CDR2 is FQGNSA. This CDR3 reads CASSSPRSGATDTQYF. The CDR3 DNA sequence: TGTGCCAGCAGCTCGCCCAGAAGCGGAGCCACAGATACGCAGTATTTT.

The chain recombines TRBV11-2 with TRBJ1-2; D is perhaps TRBD1 (6 bases). V was pared by 4 bases and J by 6 bases, with 9 bases between. The CDR3 is made up of 12 amino acids. The germline V gene encodes CDR1 SGHAT and CDR2 FQNNGV. In DNA, the CDR3 is TGTGCCAGCAGCTGGGGGGGCGATGGCTACACCTTC. It translates to CASSWGGDGYTF.

V usage is TRBV15 and J usage is TRBJ1-1; D remains unclear. From germline, CDR1 is LNHNV and CDR2 YYDKDF (reference sequence). The CDR3 is 13 amino acids. V lost 8 bases and J 0 bases, leaving 10 bases between the germline ends. The CDR3 DNA follows: TGTGCCACCTCTGGACCAATGAACACTGAAGCTTTCTTT. This translates into CATSGPMNTEAFF.

This clone has a single count. The chain employs TRBV5-8 and TRBJ1-2; no clear D. The germline V gene has CDR1 SGHTS and CDR2 YDEGEE. V was trimmed by 0 bases and J by 1 base, leaving 10 bases between them. The CDR3 is made up of 15 amino acids. CDR3 sequence: CASSLDGRINYGYTF. Here the CDR3 DNA reads TGTGCCAGCAGCTTGGACGGGAGGATTAACTATGGCTACACCTTC.

Concerning this clone: The sample holds other DNA sequences that translate to the same CDR3. The chain is built from TRBV11-2 and TRBJ2-7; D is unclear. With 1 base removed from V and 2 bases from J, the gap between germline ends came to 18 bases. CDR1 SGHAT and CDR2 FQNNGV come from the germline V gene. This CDR3 is built from 17 residues. For the CDR3, the DNA is TGTGCCAGCAGCTTAGGGCTTACGTGGGGTGAACCCTACGAGCAGTACTTC. It is translated as CASSLGLTWGEPYEQYF.

This clone was seen a few times. One junction end does not reproduce the germline sequence, and a read error may be involved. CDR3 region: CSAGISTAPF. The CDR3 DNA reads TGCAGTGCTGGGATCTCGACAGCTCCTTTT. The V and J genes are TRBV20-1 and TRBJ1-1; D perhaps matches TRBD1 (5 bases). The CDR3 covers 10 residues. Germline V gene lookup returns CDR1 DFQATT and CDR2 SNEGSKA (reference sequence).

The chain combines TRBV7-8 with TRBJ1-5; TRBD1 matches 7 bases. The CDR3 contains 16 residues. Per germline, CDR1 SGHVS and CDR2 FQNEAQ. The V and J ends lost 1 base and 0 bases, in that order; junction bases with no gene match: 3. The CDR3 DNA sequence: TGTGCCAGCAGCTTAGGACAGGGTGGTAGCAATCAGCCCCAGCATTTT. Its protein product is CASSLGQGGSNQPQHF.

This clone was detected only once. A single base separates this from a much larger clone, so it may be a read error. This same CDR3 is encoded by further DNA sequences in the sample. The chain is built from TRBV2 and TRBJ1-1; D gene ambiguous. Germline V gene data show CDR1 as SNHLY and CDR2 as FYNNEI. The CDR3 spans 13 residues. Trimming took off 6 bases at V and 1 base at J, with 9 bases between the two ends. In DNA form, the CDR3 reads TGTGCCAGCAGCCCGACTGCGAACACTGAAGCTTTCTTT. Its translation is CASSPTANTEAFF. The whole variable domain, remainder taken from reference TRBV2 and TRBJ1-1, is EPEVTQTPSHQVTQMGQEVILRCVPISNHLYFYWYRQILGQKVEFLVSFYNNEISEKSEIFDDQFSVERPDGSNFTLKIRSTKLEDSAMYFCASSPTANTEAFFGQGTRLTVV.

This sequence joins TRBV5-4 and TRBJ1-2; TRBD1 is a possible D gene (6 bases). The CDR3 covers 15 residues. Germline CDR1 SGHNT, CDR2 YYREEE (reference sequence). Trimming took 5 bases from V and 6 from J, leaving 20 bases between them. The CDR3, as DNA: TGTGCCAGCAGGCGCTGGGGCTGGGGGCGAAATGGCTACACCTTC. Amino acid sequence: CASRRWGWGRNGYTF.

The chain combines TRBV5-3 with TRBJ2-3; perhaps TRBD2 as D (5 bases). TRBV5-3 falls under the ORF class, with uncertain function. Deletions cut 2 bases from V and 8 bases from J, with 30 bases between. This CDR3 is built from 19 residues. CDR3 nucleotides: TGTGCCAGAAGCTTCCCCCCCAAGGTAGCGCCCATGGATGATGGTACGCAGTATTTT. It is translated as CARSFPPKVAPMDDGTQYF.

This clone has a handful of counts. Since a far larger clone is one base different, this is likely a read error. The chain links TRBV29-1 to TRBJ2-4, with 8 bases aligning to TRBD2. The CDR3 extends over 12 amino acids. Germline loops: CDR1 SQVTM, CDR2 ANQGSEA. This chain's CDR3 is CGGGSGKNIQYF. In DNA, the CDR3 is TGCGGCGGGGGGAGTGGCAAAAACATTCAGTACTTC.

This clone was seen just once. The V call is TRBV5-1, the J call TRBJ1-2; D not resolved. Per the germline V gene, CDR1 is SGHRS and CDR2 is YFSETQ. V dropped 1 base and J dropped 10 bases, with 11 bases sitting between them. The CDR3 covers 12 residues. In nucleotides, the CDR3 is TGCGCCAGCAGCTTGCAGACATACCCCTACACCTTC. It codes for CASSLQTYPYTF.

The CDR3 nucleotides read TGCGCCAGCAGCGGATCACAAACCCAAGAGACCCAGTACTTC. Protein: CASSGSQTQETQYF. This chain connects TRBV5-1 to TRBJ2-5; D remains unclear. Trimming cost V 4 bases and J 1 base, with 11 bases left between them. Germline assignment: CDR1 SGHRS and CDR2 YFSETQ. The CDR3 totals 14 residues.

This rearrangement joins TRBV11-2 to TRBJ1-2; a weak D match, TRBD1 (5 bases). This CDR3 comprises 16 residues. Germline-derived CDR1 and CDR2 are SGHAT and FQNNGV. The germline V and J ends were trimmed by 4 bases and 4 bases, with 19 bases remaining between them. The CDR3 DNA follows: TGTGCCAGCAGCTCGAACCGACGACAGACCATCTATGGCTACACCTTC. It yields the protein CASSSNRRQTIYGYTF.

The gene calls are TRBV4-2 and TRBJ2-4; D gene unclear. The CDR3 length is 17 residues. CDR1 is LGHNA and CDR2 is YNFKEQ in the germline V gene. V lost 1 base, J lost 7 bases, and 20 bases lay in between. CDR3 loop: CASSQGGQVSQPNIQYF. CDR3 nucleotide sequence: TGTGCCAGCAGCCAAGGGGGTCAAGTTAGCCAACCCAACATTCAGTACTTC.

This clone was seen at least ten times. Additional DNA sequences in this sample encode the identical CDR3. This chain connects TRBV30 to TRBJ1-5; the D is unclear. Germline lookup yields CDR1 GTSNPN and CDR2 SVGIG (reference sequence). V lost 0 bases to trimming and J lost 2 bases, with 5 bases between them. This CDR3 has 13 amino acids. The chain's CDR3 is CAWSVKGNQPQHF. The CDR3 nucleotides read TGTGCCTGGAGTGTCAAGGGCAATCAGCCCCAGCATTTT.

The chain links TRBV7-9 to TRBJ2-1; no clear D. The CDR3 totals 15 residues. Trimming took 6 bases from V and 4 from J, leaving 16 bases between them. CDR1 and CDR2 from the germline V gene are SEHNR and FQNEAQ (reference sequence). The CDR3 spells CASRPGSGSYNEQFF. The CDR3 DNA reads TGTGCCAGCAGGCCCGGTTCCGGGTCTTACAATGAGCAGTTCTTC. Drawing the rest from reference TRBV7-9 and TRBJ2-1, the complete variable domain is DTGVSQNPRHKITKRGQNVTFRCDPISEHNRLYWYRQTLGQGPEFLTYFQNEAQLEKSRLLSDRFSAERPKGSFSTLEIQRTEQGDSAMYLCASRPGSGSYNEQFFGPGTRLTVL.

The chain uses TRBV18 and TRBJ2-1; possible D gene TRBD1, 7 bases. V lost 6 bases and J lost 7, with 10 bases in between. Germline lookup yields CDR1 KGHSH and CDR2 LQKENI. The CDR3 consists of 12 residues. This CDR3 is CASSSGGNEQFF. Here the CDR3 DNA reads TGTGCCAGCTCGTCAGGGGGGAATGAGCAGTTCTTC.

V is TRBV21-1 and J is TRBJ1-2; the D call in the table, TRBD1, was not verified against the DNA. TRBV21-1 is an annotated pseudogene. The CDR3 loop spans 14 amino acids. This CDR3 reads CASFGTGGNYGYTF. The CDR3, as DNA: TGTGCCAGCTTCGGGACAGGAGGGAACTATGGCTACACCTTC.

V and J are TRBV5-6 and TRBJ2-7; 7 bases line up with TRBD2. V was pared by 1 base and J by 4 bases, with 8 bases of the junction left unmatched. The germline V gene has CDR1 SGHDT and CDR2 YYEEEE. This CDR3 region has 15 residues. CDR3 region: CASSLRTGGLYEQYF. DNA of the CDR3: TGTGCCAGCAGCTTGCGGACGGGAGGTCTGTACGAGCAGTACTTC.

The chain has TRBV4-3 and TRBJ2-2; 9 positions match TRBD1. Trimming at V came to 3 bases and at J to 5 bases, leaving 7 bases not matched to a gene. Germline V gene lookup returns CDR1 LGHNA and CDR2 YSLEER. The CDR3 spans 16 residues. CDR3 coding DNA: TGCGCCAGCAGCCACCTAAGGACAGGGGTTACCGGGGAGCTGTTTTTT. It yields the protein CASSHLRTGVTGELFF.

J is TRBJ2-7 and V is TRBV6-1; the match to TRBD1 covers 8 bases. Trimming took 5 bases from V and 3 from J; bases not matched to a gene: 6. The CDR3 spans 14 residues. The germline CDR1 and CDR2 sequences are MNHNS and SASEGT. The DNA of the CDR3 is TGTGCCAGCAGTTCCGGGACAGGTAACTACGAGCAGTACTTC. This translates into CASSSGTGNYEQYF.